Listed below are T cell receptor beta chains from one sample, sequenced in a study of blood T cell repertoires in COVID-19. Here immunoSEQ multiplex PCR was the method, and the copy in TCRdb shows in-frame clones only, minus some. The data show about 210,000 clones, 85% seen once. The specimen sequenced was PBMCs or T cells enriched from blood (not recorded which). The receptors stem from a man aged 35 to 55 who had recovered from COVID-19. The CDR3 runs from the conserved cysteine through the conserved F or W. D genes are given only for firm matches. Expanded clones get a size class; other rows say once, few or many, or leave the size out.

abundance: few; len: 17; v_gene: TRBV7-8; d_gene: NA; j_gene: TRBJ2-1; CDR3nt: TGTGCCAGCAGCTTATTATACGGGAGCCCCTCCTACAATGAGCAGTTCTTC; CDR3aa: CASSLLYGSPSYNEQFF
abundance: NA; len: 16; v_gene: TRBV2; d_gene: TRBD1; j_gene: TRBJ2-7; CDR3nt: TGTGCCAGCAGTTGGACAGGGGTCGACCGGTCCTACGAGCAGTACTTC; CDR3aa: CASSWTGVDRSYEQYF
abundance: NA; len: 17; v_gene: TRBV23-1; d_gene: NA; j_gene: TRBJ2-4; CDR3nt: TGCGCCAGCAGTCAATCGAGTCGGGAAATAGCCAAAAACATTCAGTACTTC; CDR3aa: CASSQSSREIAKNIQYF
abundance: NA; len: 15; v_gene: TRBV11-1; d_gene: NA; j_gene: TRBJ1-1; CDR3nt: TGTGCCAGCAGCTTAGAGCGCAATCTGAACACTGAAGCTTTCTTT; CDR3aa: CASSLERNLNTEAFF
abundance: NA; len: 16; v_gene: TRBV29-1; d_gene: TRBD1; j_gene: TRBJ2-3; CDR3nt: TGCAGCGTTGAAGATCGGCTGACAGGGGGCACAGATACGCAGTATTTT; CDR3aa: CSVEDRLTGGTDTQYF
abundance: once; len: 12; v_gene: TRBV30; d_gene: NA; j_gene: TRBJ2-1; CDR3nt: TGTGCCTGGAGTGGCAGGGCCAATGAGCAGTTCTTC; CDR3aa: CAWSGRANEQFF
abundance: NA; len: 13; v_gene: TRBV7-9; d_gene: NA; j_gene: TRBJ2-3; CDR3nt: TGTGCCGGCGGGACCCCACCGAAAGATACGCAGTATTTT; CDR3aa: CAGGTPPKDTQYF
abundance: once; len: 15; v_gene: TRBV24-1; d_gene: TRBD1; j_gene: TRBJ1-4; CDR3nt: TGTGCCACCAGTGATCCAGGGACAGGGGGTGAAAAACTGTTTTTT; CDR3aa: CATSDPGTGGEKLFF
abundance: NA; len: 16; v_gene: TRBV2; d_gene: TRBD2; j_gene: TRBJ2-1; CDR3nt: TGTGCCAGGGGAGCCTTTGGGGCGGGAGGGGGCAATGAGCAGTTCTTC; CDR3aa: CARGAFGAGGGNEQFF
abundance: NA; len: 14; v_gene: TRBV10-3; d_gene: NA; j_gene: TRBJ1-2; CDR3nt: TGTGCCACGTGGCGGGGGATTGCTGGCTATGGCTACACCTTC; CDR3aa: CATWRGIAGYGYTF
abundance: NA; len: 15; v_gene: TRBV10-2; d_gene: NA; j_gene: TRBJ2-7; CDR3nt: TGCGCCAGCACGGGGGGCGCTGGCGGAACCTACGAGCAGTACTTC; CDR3aa: CASTGGAGGTYEQYF
abundance: NA; len: 15; v_gene: TRBV6-5; d_gene: TRBD2; j_gene: TRBJ2-5; CDR3nt: TGTGCCAGCAGTTACTACCCCACTAGCGGGGAGACCCAGTACTTC; CDR3aa: CASSYYPTSGETQYF
abundance: NA; len: 16; v_gene: TRBV5-1; d_gene: TRBD2; j_gene: TRBJ2-5; CDR3nt: TGCGCCAGCAGCTTGGCCAGAACGGGACTAGTGGAGACCCAGTACTTC; CDR3aa: CASSLARTGLVETQYF
abundance: few; len: 16; v_gene: TRBV5-1; d_gene: NA; j_gene: TRBJ1-3; CDR3nt: TGCGCCAGCAGCCCCGATACAGCTCGCTCTGGAAACACCATATATTTT; CDR3aa: CASSPDTARSGNTIYF
abundance: NA; len: 15; v_gene: TRBV4-2; d_gene: TRBD2; j_gene: TRBJ2-2; CDR3nt: TGTGCCAGCAGCCAAGAGTTAGCGGGAGTGGGGGAGCTGTTTTTT; CDR3aa: CASSQELAGVGELFF
abundance: NA; len: 16; v_gene: TRBV7-2; d_gene: NA; j_gene: TRBJ2-7; CDR3nt: TGTGCCAGCAGCTTAGTTTTAGGGGGAGGGGTATACGAGCAGTACTTC; CDR3aa: CASSLVLGGGVYEQYF
abundance: few; len: 15; v_gene: TRBV9; d_gene: TRBD1; j_gene: TRBJ1-2; CDR3nt: TGTGCCAGCAGCGTAGAGGGACAGGGGAACTATGGCTACACCTTC; CDR3aa: CASSVEGQGNYGYTF
abundance: NA; len: 16; v_gene: TRBV5-1; d_gene: TRBD2; j_gene: TRBJ2-3; CDR3nt: TGCGCCAGCAGCTTAGGTGGGAGGGCAAGCACAGATACGCAGTATTTT; CDR3aa: CASSLGGRASTDTQYF
abundance: NA; len: 15; v_gene: TRBV7-2; d_gene: NA; j_gene: TRBJ2-7; CDR3nt: TGTGCCAGCAGCTCACAGGCGGAAAGAACCTACGAGCAGTACTTC; CDR3aa: CASSSQAERTYEQYF
abundance: NA; len: 14; v_gene: TRBV6-5; d_gene: NA; j_gene: TRBJ2-7; CDR3nt: TGTGCCAGCAGTTACTCAGGGGCCTCGTCCGAGCAGTACTTC; CDR3aa: CASSYSGASSEQYF
abundance: NA; len: 15; v_gene: TRBV7-3; d_gene: TRBD2; j_gene: TRBJ2-1; CDR3nt: TGTGCCAGCAGTAGACTAGCGGGAGAGTTCAATGAGCAGTTCTTC; CDR3aa: CASSRLAGEFNEQFF
abundance: NA; len: 15; v_gene: TRBV10-3; d_gene: TRBD1; j_gene: TRBJ2-7; CDR3nt: TGTGCCATCAGCCCTGGGACAGGGTCACTTTACGAGCAGTACTTC; CDR3aa: CAISPGTGSLYEQYF
abundance: NA; len: 12; v_gene: TRBV12-3/TRBV12-4; d_gene: NA; j_gene: TRBJ2-7; CDR3nt: TGTGCCAGCAGGGGCGCCTACTACGAGCAGTACTTC; CDR3aa: CASRGAYYEQYF
abundance: NA; len: 17; v_gene: TRBV7-9; d_gene: TRBD2; j_gene: TRBJ2-7; CDR3nt: TGTGCCAGCACCTCTCAGAGGGCTAGCGGGAGACCTTACGAGCAGTACTTC; CDR3aa: CASTSQRASGRPYEQYF
abundance: NA; len: 15; v_gene: TRBV7-9; d_gene: NA; j_gene: TRBJ1-1; CDR3nt: TGTGCCAGCAGCTTAGCGCTGGGAGGGATTACTGAAGCTTTCTTT; CDR3aa: CASSLALGGITEAFF
abundance: NA; len: 14; v_gene: TRBV19; d_gene: TRBD1; j_gene: TRBJ1-1; CDR3nt: TGTGCCAGTAGTCCGCAGGACAGGTGGACTGAAGCTTTCTTT; CDR3aa: CASSPQDRWTEAFF
abundance: NA; len: 16; v_gene: TRBV30; d_gene: TRBD2; j_gene: TRBJ2-7; CDR3nt: TGTGCCTGGAGTGTACCCGTCGGGGGGGGAGGCTACGAGCAGTACTTC; CDR3aa: CAWSVPVGGGGYEQYF
abundance: NA; len: 15; v_gene: TRBV4-1; d_gene: NA; j_gene: TRBJ2-1; CDR3nt: TGCGCCAGCAGCCAAAAAAGCTTCACGGGTCATGAGCAGTTCTTC; CDR3aa: CASSQKSFTGHEQFF
abundance: NA; len: 15; v_gene: TRBV5-1; d_gene: TRBD2; j_gene: TRBJ2-2; CDR3nt: TGCGCCAGCAGCCGGGGTAGCGGGCTCACCGGGGAGCTGTTTTTT; CDR3aa: CASSRGSGLTGELFF
abundance: NA; len: 13; v_gene: TRBV5-1; d_gene: NA; j_gene: TRBJ2-2; CDR3nt: TGCGCCAGCAGCTTGAAGAGCACCGGGGAGCTGTTTTTT; CDR3aa: CASSLKSTGELFF
abundance: NA; len: 14; v_gene: TRBV6-5; d_gene: TRBD2; j_gene: TRBJ2-3; CDR3nt: TGTGCCAGCAGTTACAGCCCTAGCGGAGATACGCAGTATTTT; CDR3aa: CASSYSPSGDTQYF
abundance: NA; len: 15; v_gene: TRBV25-1; d_gene: NA; j_gene: TRBJ1-3; CDR3nt: TGTGCCAGCAGTGAAACTCGGGGCTCTGGAAACACCATATATTTT; CDR3aa: CASSETRGSGNTIYF
abundance: NA; len: 15; v_gene: TRBV7-2; d_gene: NA; j_gene: TRBJ1-1; CDR3nt: TGTGCCAGCAGCTTAGAGGTTGGACTGGGCACTGAAGCTTTCTTT; CDR3aa: CASSLEVGLGTEAFF
abundance: few; len: 15; v_gene: TRBV6-5; d_gene: TRBD1; j_gene: TRBJ1-1; CDR3nt: TGTGCCAGCAGTTACGGGAGACAGGGGAACACTGAAGCTTTCTTT; CDR3aa: CASSYGRQGNTEAFF
abundance: once; len: 17; v_gene: TRBV7-8; d_gene: TRBD2; j_gene: TRBJ2-1; CDR3nt: TGTGCCAGCAGCTTATATCTAGCCGGGAGGGCCAGGAATGAGCAGTTCTTC; CDR3aa: CASSLYLAGRARNEQFF
abundance: NA; len: 16; v_gene: TRBV5-3; d_gene: TRBD2; j_gene: TRBJ2-2; CDR3nt: TGTGCCAGAAGCTTGGTTTTAGCGGGAGGGACCGGGGAGCTGTTTTTT; CDR3aa: CARSLVLAGGTGELFF
abundance: NA; len: 15; v_gene: TRBV5-1; d_gene: TRBD2; j_gene: TRBJ2-3; CDR3nt: TGCGCCAGCGGGGAGGGACTTCCCGGCACAGATACGCAGTATTTT; CDR3aa: CASGEGLPGTDTQYF
abundance: NA; len: 12; v_gene: TRBV29-1; d_gene: NA; j_gene: TRBJ2-1; CDR3nt: TGCAGCGTTGAAGCGACAGTAGGTGAGCAGTTCTTC; CDR3aa: CSVEATVGEQFF
abundance: NA; len: 13; v_gene: TRBV18; d_gene: NA; j_gene: TRBJ1-5; CDR3nt: TGTGCCAGCTCACCATCCCGGAATCAGCCCCAGCATTTT; CDR3aa: CASSPSRNQPQHF